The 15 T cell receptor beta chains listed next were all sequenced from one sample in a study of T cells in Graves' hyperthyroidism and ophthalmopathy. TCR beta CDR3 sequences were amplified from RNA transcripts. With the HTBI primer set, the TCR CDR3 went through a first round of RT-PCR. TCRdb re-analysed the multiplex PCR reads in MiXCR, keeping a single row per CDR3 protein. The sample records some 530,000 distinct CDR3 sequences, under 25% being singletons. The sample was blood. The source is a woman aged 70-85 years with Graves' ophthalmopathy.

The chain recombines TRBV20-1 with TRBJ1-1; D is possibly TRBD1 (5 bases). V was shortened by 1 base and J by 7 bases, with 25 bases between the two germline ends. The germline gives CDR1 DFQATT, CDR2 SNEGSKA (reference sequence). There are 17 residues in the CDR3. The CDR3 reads CSARGGLLGLNSNEAFF. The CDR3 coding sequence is TGCAGTGCTAGAGGGGGCCTTTTGGGGCTTAACAGTAATGAAGCTTTCTTT.

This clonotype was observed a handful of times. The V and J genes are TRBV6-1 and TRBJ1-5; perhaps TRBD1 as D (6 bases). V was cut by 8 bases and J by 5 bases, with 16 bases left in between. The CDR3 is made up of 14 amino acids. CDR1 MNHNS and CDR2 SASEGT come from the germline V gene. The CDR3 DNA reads TGTGCCAGCCGACCAGAAGGGGGACATCAGCCCCAGCATTTT. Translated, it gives CASRPEGGHQPQHF.

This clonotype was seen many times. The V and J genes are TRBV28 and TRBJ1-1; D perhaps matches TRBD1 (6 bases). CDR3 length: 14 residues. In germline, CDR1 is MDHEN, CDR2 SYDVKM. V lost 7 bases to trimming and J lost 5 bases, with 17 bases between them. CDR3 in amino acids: CASTSGGGLTEAFF. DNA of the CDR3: TGTGCCAGCACCTCGGGGGGGGGGCTTACTGAAGCTTTCTTT. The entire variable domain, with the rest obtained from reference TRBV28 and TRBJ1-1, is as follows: DVKVTQSSRYLVKRTGEKVFLECVQDMDHENMFWYRQDPGLGLRLIYFSYDVKMKEKGDIPEGYSVSREKKERFSLILESASTNQTSMYLCASTSGGGLTEAFFGQGTRLTVV.

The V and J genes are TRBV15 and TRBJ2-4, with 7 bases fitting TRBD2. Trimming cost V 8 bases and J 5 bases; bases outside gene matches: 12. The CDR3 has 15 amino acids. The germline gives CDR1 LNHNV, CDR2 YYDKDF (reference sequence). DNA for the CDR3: TGTGCCACCCAGGGTCCGGGAGGCCACCAAAACATTCAGTACTTC. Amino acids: CATQGPGGHQNIQYF.

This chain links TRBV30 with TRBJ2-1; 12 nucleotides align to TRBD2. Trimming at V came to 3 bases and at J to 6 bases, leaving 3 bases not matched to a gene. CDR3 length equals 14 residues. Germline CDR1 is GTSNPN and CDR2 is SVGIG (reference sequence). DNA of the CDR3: TGTGCCTGGAGCCGACTAGCGGGAGTCAATGAGCAGTTCTTC. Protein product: CAWSRLAGVNEQFF.

CDR3 amino acids: CAWGTGPYEQYF. The CDR3 coding sequence is TGTGCCTGGGGGACGGGACCCTACGAGCAGTACTTC. J is TRBJ2-7 and V is TRBV30; possibly TRBD1 or TRBD2 for D (5 bases each). CDR1 GTSNPN and CDR2 SVGIG come from the germline V gene (reference sequence). V gave up 5 bases and J gave up 2 bases, with 10 bases separating them. The CDR3 has 12 amino acids.

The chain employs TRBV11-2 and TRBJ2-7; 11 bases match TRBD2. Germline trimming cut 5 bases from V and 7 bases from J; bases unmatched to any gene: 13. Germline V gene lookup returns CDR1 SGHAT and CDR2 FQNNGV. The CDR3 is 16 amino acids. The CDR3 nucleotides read TGTGCCAGCAGCCAAGCCCCTAGCGGGAGGTTGAGAGAGCAGTACTTC. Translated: CASSQAPSGRLREQYF.

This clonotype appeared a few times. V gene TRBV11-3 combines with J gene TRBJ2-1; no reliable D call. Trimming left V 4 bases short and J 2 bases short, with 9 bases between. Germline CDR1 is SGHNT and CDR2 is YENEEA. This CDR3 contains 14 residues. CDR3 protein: CASSSGDTYNEQFF. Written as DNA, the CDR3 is TGTGCCAGCAGCTCAGGTGACACCTACAATGAGCAGTTCTTC.

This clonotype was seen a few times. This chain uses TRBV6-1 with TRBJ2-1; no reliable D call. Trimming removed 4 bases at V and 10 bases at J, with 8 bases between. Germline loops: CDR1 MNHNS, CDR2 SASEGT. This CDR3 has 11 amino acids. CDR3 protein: CASSGEFEQFF. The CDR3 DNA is TGTGCCAGCAGTGGAGAGTTCGAGCAGTTCTTC.

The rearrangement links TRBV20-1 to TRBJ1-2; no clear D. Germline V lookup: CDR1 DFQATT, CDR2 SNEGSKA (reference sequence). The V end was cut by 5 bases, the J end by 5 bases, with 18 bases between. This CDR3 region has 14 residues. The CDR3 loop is CSAVGGPVGYGYTF. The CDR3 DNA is TGCAGTGCTGTAGGAGGTCCAGTCGGGTATGGCTACACCTTC.

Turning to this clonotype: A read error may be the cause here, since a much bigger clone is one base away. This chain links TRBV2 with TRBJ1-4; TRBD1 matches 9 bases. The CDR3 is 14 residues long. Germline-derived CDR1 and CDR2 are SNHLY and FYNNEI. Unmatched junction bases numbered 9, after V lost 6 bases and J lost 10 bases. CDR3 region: CASSPDRGRGKLFF. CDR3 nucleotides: TGTGCCAGCAGCCCGGACAGGGGACGGGGAAAACTGTTTTTT.

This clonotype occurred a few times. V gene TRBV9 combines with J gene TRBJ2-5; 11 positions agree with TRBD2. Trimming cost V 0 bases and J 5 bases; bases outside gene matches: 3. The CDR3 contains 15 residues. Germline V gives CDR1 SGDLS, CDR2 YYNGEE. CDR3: CASSVGASGRETQYF. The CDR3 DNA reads TGTGCCAGCAGCGTAGGGGCTAGCGGGAGGGAGACCCAGTACTTC.

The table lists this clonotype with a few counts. The CDR3 DNA follows: TGTGCCAGCAGCTTAGATGGGATAGAAGGCACAGATACGCAGTATTTT. Translation gives CASSLDGIEGTDTQYF. The V gene is TRBV11-2, the J gene TRBJ2-3; D is unresolved. V was cut by 0 bases and J by 1 base, with 11 bases left in between. The CDR3 totals 16 residues. In germline, CDR1 is SGHAT, CDR2 FQNNGV.

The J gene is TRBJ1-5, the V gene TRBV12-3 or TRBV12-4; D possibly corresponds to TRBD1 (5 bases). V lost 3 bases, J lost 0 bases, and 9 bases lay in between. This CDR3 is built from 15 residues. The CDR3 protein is CASSFAGNSNQPQHF. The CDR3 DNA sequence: TGTGCCAGCAGTTTTGCAGGGAATAGCAATCAGCCCCAGCATTTT.

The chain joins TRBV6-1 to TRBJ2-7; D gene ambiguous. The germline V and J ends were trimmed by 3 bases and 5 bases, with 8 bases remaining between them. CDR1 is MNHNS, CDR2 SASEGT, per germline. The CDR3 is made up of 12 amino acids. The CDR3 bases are TGTGCCAGCAGTGAGAATCTTGACGAGCAGTACTTC. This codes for CASSENLDEQYF.